The 25 T cell receptor beta chains below were found in one sample sequenced in a study of T cells after yellow fever vaccination. TCRdb reprocessed the 5' RACE reads with MiXCR, giving one entry per CDR3 protein. This table holds under 600,000 distinct CDR3 sequences, about 14% found once. Sequenced here: PBMCs, sampled on the day of the yellow fever booster vaccination. These receptors were obtained from a man aged 25 to 40 who received the YFV17D yellow fever vaccine.

In its sample, this clonotype was seen a few times. The genes are TRBV15 and TRBJ2-1; 11 bases agree with TRBD1. With V trimmed by 4 bases and J by 7 bases, 12 bases remained unmatched. The germline CDR1 and CDR2 sequences are LNHNV and YYDKDF (reference sequence). The CDR3 is made up of 17 amino acids. As DNA, the CDR3 is TGTGCCACCAGCACATGGACAGGGGGCGATCTTCCTAATGAGCAGTTCTTC. Its translation: CATSTWTGGDLPNEQFF.

This clonotype was counted many times. The chain combines TRBV6-4 with TRBJ2-1, with 10 bases lining up with TRBD2. The CDR3 length is 14 residues. V dropped 3 bases and J dropped 8; count of bases not matched to a gene: 4. Germline lookup yields CDR1 MRHNA and CDR2 SNTAGT. Here the CDR3 DNA reads TGTGCCAGCAGTGAAGCGGGAGGGCCAGATGAGCAGTTCTTC. It codes for CASSEAGGPDEQFF.

The rearrangement uses TRBV3-1 and TRBJ2-1, with a possible D match to TRBD2 (5 bases). Trimming pared 4 bases from V and 9 bases from J, leaving 16 bases between. The CDR3 is 14 amino acids. The germline gives CDR1 LGHDT, CDR2 YNNKEL (reference sequence). CDR3 residues: CASSRLLGSGEQFF. The CDR3 nucleotides read TGTGCCAGCAGCCGACTACTAGGTTCCGGTGAGCAGTTCTTC.

This clonotype was observed a handful of times. The J gene is TRBJ2-1, the V gene TRBV3-1, with D possibly TRBD2 on 5 matching bases. V gave up 3 bases and J gave up 3 bases, with 9 bases separating them. The CDR3 totals 14 residues. Germline V gene sequence: CDR1 LGHDT, CDR2 YNNKEL (reference sequence). For the CDR3, the DNA is TGTGCCAGCAGCCAGTGGGCGGGCTACAATGAGCAGTTCTTC. Its protein product is CASSQWAGYNEQFF.

This clonotype came up a few times. The chain has TRBV18 and TRBJ2-5; TRBD2 matches 10 bases. J lost 4 bases, V lost 5 bases, and 7 bases had no gene match. CDR3 length: 15 amino acids. CDR1 is KGHSH, CDR2 LQKENI, per germline. The CDR3 DNA reads as TGTGCCAGCTCAGCTCAGCGGGAGGGCCGAGAGACCCAGTACTTC. This translates into CASSAQREGRETQYF.

The CDR3 bases are TGCAGTGCTAGTTTCGTCGGCGGGTCCGGGGAGCTGTTTTTT. It encodes CSASFVGGSGELFF. The V call is TRBV20-1, the J call TRBJ2-2; tentative D call: TRBD2 (5 bases). Germline V CDR1 and CDR2: DFQATT, SNEGSKA (reference sequence). CDR3 length equals 14 residues. Trimming removed 3 bases at V and 6 bases at J, with 14 bases between.

The chain is built from TRBV3-1 and TRBJ1-1; D is unclear. This CDR3 is 11 amino acids long. Germline V CDR1 and CDR2: LGHDT, YNNKEL (reference sequence). Trimming removed 8 bases at V and 3 bases at J, with 7 bases between. The CDR3 region has the DNA TGTGCCAGCGGAGAATACACTGAAGCTTTCTTT. Translating it yields CASGEYTEAFF.

This clonotype was observed a handful of times. This rearrangement joins TRBV2 to TRBJ2-1; TRBD1 might be the D (5 bases). Germline loops: CDR1 SNHLY, CDR2 FYNNEI. CDR3 length: 14 residues. Trimming shortened V by 7 bases and J by 0 bases, and 10 bases separated the two germline ends. This CDR3 is CASIRQSSYNEQFF. CDR3 bases: TGTGCCAGCATTCGACAGAGCTCCTACAATGAGCAGTTCTTC. The full variable domain, in which reference TRBV2 and TRBJ2-1 provide the parts outside the CDR3, is EPEVTQTPSHQVTQMGQEVILRCVPISNHLYFYWYRQILGQKVEFLVSFYNNEISEKSEIFDDQFSVERPDGSNFTLKIRSTKLEDSAMYFCASIRQSSYNEQFFGPGTRLTVL.

This clonotype was counted a few times. V is TRBV4-2 and J is TRBJ2-5; 14 bases fit TRBD2. V was clipped by 4 bases and J by 4 bases; unmatched bases: 11. This CDR3 comprises 18 residues. The germline V gene encodes CDR1 LGHNA and CDR2 YNFKEQ. The CDR3 DNA sequence: TGTGCCAGCAGCCCTACGACTAGCGGGAGGGCAGGGGGAGAGACCCAGTACTTC. Its protein product is CASSPTTSGRAGGETQYF.

The V call is TRBV25-1, the J call TRBJ2-1; 8 bases are shared with TRBD1. The CDR3 runs 15 residues. From germline, CDR1 is MGHDK and CDR2 SYGVNS. The junction had 6 bases not matched to a gene; V was cut back by 4 bases and J by 4 bases. CDR3 sequence: CASSVVGQGYNEQFF. The CDR3 DNA reads as TGTGCCAGCAGTGTAGTAGGACAGGGTTACAATGAGCAGTTCTTC. The variable domain in full, completed from reference TRBV25-1 and TRBJ2-1, reads EADIYQTPRYLVIGTGKKITLECSQTMGHDKMYWYQQDPGMELHLIHYSYGVNSTEKGDLSSESTVSRIRTEHFPLTLESARPSHTSQYLCASSVVGQGYNEQFFGPGTRLTVL.

This clonotype has ten or more counts. The chain combines TRBV5-1 with TRBJ1-2; 7 nucleotides line up with TRBD1. J was trimmed by 2 bases and V by 5 bases; bases with no gene match: 6. This CDR3 comprises 14 residues. Per the germline V gene, CDR1 is SGHRS and CDR2 is YFSETQ. CDR3 nucleotide sequence: TGCGCCAGCAGTCCCGGGACAGCCAACTATGGCTACACCTTC. Translated: CASSPGTANYGYTF.

There are many counts of this clonotype. The chain links TRBV7-2 to TRBJ1-3, with D unclear. Germline V gene data show CDR1 as SGHTA and CDR2 as FQGNSA. The CDR3 covers 14 residues. V lost 1 base, J lost 1 base, and 5 bases lay in between. As DNA, the CDR3 is TGTGCCAGCAGCTTAGTAGGTTCTGGAAACACCATATATTTT. It is translated as CASSLVGSGNTIYF. The entire variable domain, with the rest obtained from reference TRBV7-2 and TRBJ1-3, is as follows: GAGVSQSPSNKVTEKGKDVELRCDPISGHTALYWYRQSLGQGLEFLIYFQGNSAPDKSGLPSDRFSAERTGGSVSTLTIQRTQQEDSAVYLCASSLVGSGNTIYFGEGSWLTVV.

This clonotype was seen more than once but under ten times. The genes are TRBV7-9 and TRBJ2-7; 8 bases agree with TRBD1. Trimming cost V 4 bases and J 0 bases; bases outside gene matches: 5. Germline V gives CDR1 SEHNR, CDR2 FQNEAQ (reference sequence). The length of the CDR3 is 15 residues. This CDR3 reads CASSSYDRGSYEQYF. The DNA for the CDR3 is TGTGCCAGCAGCTCCTATGACAGGGGCTCCTACGAGCAGTACTTC.

This clonotype has more than one count but fewer than ten. This chain joins TRBV20-1 and TRBJ2-1; TRBD2 might be the D (5 bases). From germline, CDR1 is DFQATT and CDR2 SNEGSKA (reference sequence). Trimming left V 1 base short and J 0 bases short, with 13 bases between. The CDR3 extends over 16 amino acids. This CDR3 is CSARVQRISSYNEQFF. The CDR3 DNA reads TGCAGTGCTAGAGTCCAGCGGATCAGCTCCTACAATGAGCAGTTCTTC.

This clonotype was picked up a small number of times. The DNA of the CDR3 is TGTGCCAGCAGTCCTCCGACTAGCGGGAGGGTACGGTTCTTC. Protein sequence: CASSPPTSGRVRFF. The genes are TRBV28 and TRBJ2-1; 14 positions agree with TRBD2. The germline V gene encodes CDR1 MDHEN and CDR2 SYDVKM. The CDR3 contains 14 residues. V lost 5 bases, J lost 15 bases, and 9 bases stayed unmatched.

This clonotype was observed once. Sequence at one end of the junction differs from germline and may be a read error. The chain couples TRBV14 to TRBJ2-2; 8 bases align to TRBD2. CDR1 and CDR2 (germline): SGHDN, FVKESK. CDR3 length: 14 residues. CDR3 sequence: CASRHSGSAGELLF. CDR3 DNA: TGTGCCAGCAGACACAGCGGGAGTGCCGGGGAGCTGTTATTT.

This rearrangement joins TRBV28 to TRBJ2-1; no firm D call. This CDR3 region has 15 residues. Trimming took 6 bases from V and 4 from J, leaving 16 bases between them. In germline, CDR1 is MDHEN, CDR2 SYDVKM. The DNA for the CDR3 is TGTGCCAGCAGCCAGCCAGGCTCGGCGTACAATGAGCAGTTCTTC. It is translated as CASSQPGSAYNEQFF.

The chain combines TRBV25-1 with TRBJ1-2; D gene uncertain. The CDR3 length is 14 residues. Germline assignment: CDR1 MGHDK and CDR2 SYGVNS. V lost 5 bases and J lost 8, with 18 bases in between. CDR3 in amino acids: CASSYLPRRGGYTF. In DNA form, the CDR3 reads TGTGCCAGCAGTTATTTACCCCGGAGAGGGGGCTACACCTTC.

This clonotype was detected only a few times. Written as DNA, the CDR3 is TGTGCCAGCAGCTTACGACAGGGGAGGTTGGAGACCCAGTACTTC. Protein sequence: CASSLRQGRLETQYF. The chain uses TRBV7-6 and TRBJ2-5; TRBD1 matches 8 bases. The J segment lost 5 bases and the V segment lost 2 bases, leaving 7 bases of the junction unmatched. CDR3 length equals 15 residues. CDR1 is SGHVS, CDR2 FNYEAQ, per germline.

The chain links TRBV23-1 to TRBJ2-3; D is perhaps TRBD1 (5 bases). TRBV23-1 is labeled an ORF, and its function is uncertain. CDR3 length equals 16 residues. V was clipped by 3 bases and J by 0 bases, with 13 bases between them. Here the CDR3 reads CASSQVRATSTDTQYF. The DNA of the CDR3 is TGCGCCAGCAGTCAGGTCAGGGCCACTAGCACAGATACGCAGTATTTT.

The chain employs TRBV5-6 and TRBJ2-5; possibly TRBD2 for D (6 bases). Germline-derived CDR1 and CDR2 are SGHDT and YYEEEE. The V end was cut by 4 bases, the J end by 3 bases, with 10 bases between. CDR3 length: 13 residues. The chain's CDR3 is CASSRRREETQYF. CDR3 bases: TGTGCCAGCAGCCGGCGGAGGGAAGAGACCCAGTACTTC.

The chain links TRBV7-6 to TRBJ2-1; 10 bases match TRBD1. Trimming took 0 bases from V and 7 from J; bases not matched to a gene: 3. CDR1 is SGHVS, CDR2 FNYEAQ, per germline. The CDR3 has 15 amino acids. CDR3 sequence reads: CASSLASGQGNEQFF. The CDR3 region has the DNA TGTGCCAGCAGCTTAGCTTCGGGACAGGGGAATGAGCAGTTCTTC.

This clonotype showed up just a few times. CDR3 nucleotides: TGTGCCAGCAGTGCCCACAGGGGACAGGGGGTCCTTGATAATCAGCCCCAGCATTTT. Protein product: CASSAHRGQGVLDNQPQHF. The genes are TRBV6-1 and TRBJ1-5, with 11 nucleotides matching TRBD1. The CDR3 is 19 amino acids. Trimming at V came to 4 bases and at J to 4 bases, leaving 15 bases not matched to a gene. Germline lookup yields CDR1 MNHNS and CDR2 SASEGT.

V usage is TRBV2 and J usage is TRBJ1-1; D is uncertain. The CDR3 has 17 amino acids. Trimming took off 5 bases at V and 0 bases at J, with 19 bases between the two ends. Per germline, CDR1 SNHLY and CDR2 FYNNEI. CDR3 protein: CASSFSPQEGMNTEAFF. The CDR3 DNA is TGTGCCAGCAGTTTTTCTCCCCAGGAGGGAATGAACACTGAAGCTTTCTTT. Full variable domain (remainder filled in from reference TRBV2 and TRBJ1-1): EPEVTQTPSHQVTQMGQEVILRCVPISNHLYFYWYRQILGQKVEFLVSFYNNEISEKSEIFDDQFSVERPDGSNFTLKIRSTKLEDSAMYFCASSFSPQEGMNTEAFFGQGTRLTVV.

V gene TRBV6-2 or TRBV6-3 combines with J gene TRBJ2-5; 7 positions agree with TRBD1. This CDR3 comprises 13 residues. Trimming removed 7 bases from V and 5 bases from J; junction bases left unmatched: 7. Germline V gene sequence: CDR1 MNHEY, CDR2 SVGEGT. The CDR3 spells CASISRGRETQYF. The CDR3, as DNA: TGTGCCAGCATCTCGAGGGGGCGGGAGACCCAGTACTTC.